Many counts were recorded for the clone carrying this T cell receptor (beta chain). Each donor supplied roughly 9.1 milliliters of peripheral blood. Isolation yielded PBMCs, at least 7 million per sample, in every case. The data were obtained in a study of blood T cells in healthy people across ages. Study context: Template-switching capture recovered about one barcoded beta molecule per two T cells.

A sample-barcoded 5' primer and a J-beta primer mix were used in a second PCR of about 6 to 12 cycles. TCRdb processed the 5' RACE reads anew with MiXCR; each CDR3 protein has one entry. Among around 870,000 distinct CDR3 sequences listed, 29% were seen once. The sequence derives from a woman of 80 years or more in good health. Source material: blood.

CDR3 in amino acids: CASSEGDREVDTQYF. Written as DNA, the CDR3 is TGTGCCAGCAGTGAAGGGGACAGGGAAGTAGATACGCAGTATTTT. V gene TRBV2 combines with J gene TRBJ2-3; TRBD1 aligns across 9 bases. There are 15 residues in the CDR3. Germline CDR1 SNHLY, CDR2 FYNNEI. V shed 1 base and J 5 bases; nucleotides not matched to a gene: 4.